The next 10 T cell receptor beta chains were all read from a single sample in a study of blood T cell repertoires in COVID-19. Only in-frame clones appear in the TCRdb table, and some are missing; sequencing was by immunoSEQ multiplex PCR. The table shows 50,000 to 70,000 clones, with 80% to 90% occurring only once. The sequenced material came from peripheral blood. The receptors derive from a woman in her sixties or seventies with acute or convalescent COVID-19.

The chain combines TRBV7-9 with TRBJ1-2; the match to TRBD1 covers 9 bases. Looked up from germline, CDR1 is SEHNR and CDR2 is FQNEAQ (reference sequence). The CDR3 consists of 15 residues. V was clipped by 3 bases and J by 8 bases; unmatched bases: 10. CDR3 DNA: TGTGCCAGCAGCTTTATATTACAGGGGGCTAAGGGCTACACCTTC. It encodes CASSFILQGAKGYTF.

The CDR3 sequence is CASSFRIGGTGGAWQYF. CDR3 in DNA: TGTGCCAGCAGCTTTCGTATAGGGGGGACAGGGGGCGCGTGGCAGTACTTC. The J gene is TRBJ2-7, the V gene TRBV5-6; 12 bases agree with TRBD1. Trimming cost V 2 bases and J 9 bases; bases outside gene matches: 15. The length of the CDR3 is 17 residues. Germline CDR1 SGHDT, CDR2 YYEEEE. Filled out from reference TRBV5-6 and TRBJ2-7, the complete variable domain reads DAGVTQSPTHLIKTRGQQVTLRCSPKSGHDTVSWYQQALGQGPQFIFQYYEEEERQRGNFPDRFSGHQFPNYSSELNVNALLLGDSALYLCASSFRIGGTGGAWQYFGPGTRLTVT.

The chain is built from TRBV5-1 and TRBJ1-1; D not certain. Deletions cut 0 bases from V and 8 bases from J, with 8 bases between. The CDR3 is 12 residues long. Germline lookup yields CDR1 SGHRS and CDR2 YFSETQ. In DNA, the CDR3 is TGCGCCAGCAGCTTGGATGGAGCCGAAGCTTTCTTT. It yields the protein CASSLDGAEAFF.

The V and J genes are TRBV29-1 and TRBJ1-4, with D unresolved. V lost 5 bases and J lost 7, with 17 bases in between. The germline CDR1 and CDR2 sequences are SQVTM and ANQGSEA. The CDR3 loop spans 14 amino acids. The CDR3 region is CSVRADTGSEKLFF. The CDR3 DNA reads TGCAGCGTTAGGGCCGATACCGGGAGTGAAAAACTGTTTTTT.

The CDR3 reads CASSLRGRMVNTEAFF. CDR3 bases: TGCGCCAGCAGCTTGAGGGGGCGAATGGTGAACACTGAAGCTTTCTTT. This rearrangement joins TRBV5-1 to TRBJ1-1, with 7 bases identical to TRBD1. From germline, CDR1 is SGHRS and CDR2 YFSETQ. This CDR3 region has 16 residues. V was clipped by 1 base and J by 0 bases; unmatched bases: 6.

The chain uses TRBV5-4 and TRBJ2-3; D perhaps matches TRBD2 (5 bases). V shed 0 bases and J shed 6 bases, with 11 bases lying between them. CDR1 and CDR2 (germline): SGHNT, YYREEE (reference sequence). The CDR3 consists of 14 residues. The CDR3 region is CASSLGRTGDTQYF. Written as DNA, the CDR3 is TGTGCCAGCAGCTTGGGACGCACGGGGGATACGCAGTATTTT.

This clone was recorded once. The chain combines TRBV12-3 or TRBV12-4 with TRBJ1-1; weak D call: TRBD1 (6 bases). This CDR3 contains 13 residues. V was shortened by 6 bases and J by 4 bases, with 12 bases between the two germline ends. The CDR3 DNA reads TGTGCCAGCAGGCAACAGGGCGGCACTGAAGCTTTCTTT. Its protein is CASRQQGGTEAFF.

The chain links TRBV7-2 to TRBJ2-5; TRBD1 might be the D (5 bases). Germline values: CDR1 SGHTA, CDR2 FQGNSA. The CDR3 consists of 13 residues. The V end lost 4 bases, the J end lost 2 bases, and 8 bases lay between the germline ends. CDR3 sequence (DNA): TGTGCCAGCAGCTCCAGGGTACAAGAGACCCAGTACTTC. It is translated as CASSSRVQETQYF.

The CDR3 reads CSVVRETGNTIYF. The CDR3 DNA is TGCAGCGTTGTGCGGGAGACAGGAAACACCATATATTTT. The V call is TRBV29-1, the J call TRBJ1-3; no definite D call. Germline V gene lookup returns CDR1 SQVTM and CDR2 ANQGSEA. The CDR3 spans 13 residues. The V gene lost 4 bases and the J gene lost 4 bases, with 11 bases spanning the gap.

The V and J genes are TRBV30 and TRBJ2-2, with D perhaps matching TRBD1 (6 bases). Looked up from germline, CDR1 is GTSNPN and CDR2 is SVGIG (reference sequence). The CDR3 loop spans 15 amino acids. Trimming took 3 bases from V and 2 from J, leaving 13 bases between them. The CDR3 nucleotides are TGTGCCTGGAGACCACAGGGTGGTAACACCGGGGAGCTGTTTTTT. Translation gives CAWRPQGGNTGELFF.